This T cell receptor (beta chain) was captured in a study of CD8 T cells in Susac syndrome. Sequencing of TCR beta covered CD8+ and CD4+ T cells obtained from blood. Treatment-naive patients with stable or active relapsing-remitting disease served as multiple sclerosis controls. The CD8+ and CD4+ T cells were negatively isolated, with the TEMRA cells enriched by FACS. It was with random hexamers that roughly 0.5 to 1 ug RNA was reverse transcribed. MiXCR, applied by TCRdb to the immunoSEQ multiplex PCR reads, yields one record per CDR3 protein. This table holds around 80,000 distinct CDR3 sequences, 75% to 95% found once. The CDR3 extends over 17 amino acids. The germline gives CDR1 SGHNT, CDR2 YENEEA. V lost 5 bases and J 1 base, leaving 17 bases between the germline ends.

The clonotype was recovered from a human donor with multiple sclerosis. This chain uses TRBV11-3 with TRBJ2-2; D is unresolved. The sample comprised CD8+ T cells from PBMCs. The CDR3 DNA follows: TGTGCCAGCAGCCCCCGGCGGACGGGCGAGAACACCGGGGAGCTGTTTTTT. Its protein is CASSPRRTGENTGELFF.